This paragraph reports one T cell receptor (beta chain). Antigen unknown. Sequencing was performed with immunoSEQ multiplex PCR; in TCRdb, only in-frame clones are kept and a portion is missing. The sample gives about 78,000 clones, 92% of which show up once; around 2.8% is in the top ten. This specimen belongs to a study of OX40 agonist ivuxolimab in advanced cancers. Turning to the study itself: Treatment of patients was with ivuxolimab, an agonistic anti-OX40 (CD134) antibody. In three patients, partial responses were observed, one with hepatocellular carcinoma and two with cutaneous melanoma. General study points: The expanded peripheral T cells' antigen specificity was not determined.

At baseline, cycle 4 day 1, and cycle 7 day 1, blood was sampled. CDR1 SNHLY and CDR2 FYNNEI come from the germline V gene. There are 13 residues in the CDR3. The ends were cut back, 3 bases at V and 0 bases at J, with 3 bases in the middle. Sample: CD4+ or CD8+ T cells sorted from blood, taken in a trial of the OX40 agonist ivuxolimab. The origin of this receptor is an adult with an advanced solid tumor such as melanoma, head and neck, liver or kidney cancer. The V and J genes are TRBV2 and TRBJ1-5, with unresolved D. The CDR3 sequence: CASSDISNQPQHF. The CDR3 DNA reads TGTGCCAGCAGTGACATTAGCAATCAGCCCCAGCATTTT.